The T cell receptor beta chain described here comes from a study of OX40 agonist ivuxolimab in advanced cancers. Points on this clone: Its antigen remains unidentified.

CDR3 length: 13 residues. V lost 7 bases to trimming and J lost 1 base, with 8 bases between them. Germline CDR1 SGDLS, CDR2 YYNGEE. The study's findings and limits: The expanded peripheral T cells' antigen specificity was not determined.

Measured with immunoSEQ multiplex PCR; TCRdb has only the in-frame clones, and not every one. This sample has more than 65,000 clones, with around 80% found just once. This receptor was identified in an adult with an advanced solid tumor such as melanoma, head and neck, liver or kidney cancer. The V and J genes are TRBV9 and TRBJ2-2, with D tentatively TRBD2 (6 bases). Here the sequenced sample was CD4+ or CD8+ T cells sorted from blood, taken in a trial of the OX40 agonist ivuxolimab. The CDR3 DNA sequence: TGTGCCAGCTGGGAGGAGAACACCGGGGAGCTGTTTTTT. This sequence encodes CASWEENTGELFF.